This is a list of T cell receptor beta chains from one sample in a study of blood T cell repertoires in COVID-19. Sequencing was performed with immunoSEQ multiplex PCR; in TCRdb, only in-frame clones are kept and a portion is missing. The top ten clones hold roughly a tenth of a sample with around 66,000 clones, around 80% of them seen once. The sample comprised peripheral blood. The receptors come from a human donor in a cohort sampled during active COVID-19. Both conserved end residues are part of each CDR3. The D gene is left open where the match is weak. Rows give clone size only sometimes, using once, few, many, or a class for an expanded clone.

j_call v_call clone_size d_call cdr3_aa cdr3_nt
TRBJ2-6 TRBV28 . TRBD1 CASSPLQGHLSGANVLTF TGTGCCAGCAGCCCGCTACAGGGGCACCTCTCTGGGGCCAACGTCCTGACTTTC
TRBJ2-6 TRBV28 once . CASSLGGQDGANVLTF TGTGCCAGCAGTTTGGGGGGGCAGGATGGGGCCAACGTCCTGACTTTC
TRBJ2-5 TRBV20-1 . . CSASSGVAQETQYF TGCAGTGCTAGTTCAGGCGTGGCTCAAGAGACCCAGTACTTC
TRBJ1-5 TRBV6-5 . TRBD1 CASSLGGDQPQHF TGTGCCAGCAGTTTAGGGGGCGATCAGCCCCAGCATTTT
TRBJ1-4 TRBV5-8 . . CASTITGGEKLFF TGTGCCAGCACGATCACCGGGGGGGAAAAACTGTTTTTT
TRBJ2-2 TRBV18 . . CASSPVGSQGTGELFF TGTGCCAGCTCACCCGTCGGCAGCCAGGGCACCGGGGAGCTGTTTTTT
TRBJ1-1 TRBV5-4 . . CASSLVGGSAEAFF TGTGCCAGCAGCTTGGTGGGGGGTAGTGCTGAAGCTTTCTTT
TRBJ2-3 TRBV5-1 . . CASSLAQDTDTQYF TGCGCCAGCAGCTTGGCTCAGGACACAGATACGCAGTATTTT
TRBJ1-2 TRBV24-1 . TRBD1 CATRTGQGSHYGYTF TGTGCCACCAGAACAGGACAGGGGAGTCACTATGGCTACACCTTC
TRBJ1-2 TRBV6-2/TRBV6-3 . TRBD1 CASSYQARGRGGYTF TGTGCCAGCAGTTACCAGGCCAGGGGGCGAGGTGGCTACACCTTC
TRBJ2-7 TRBV6-1 medium-sized . CASSERGLSFRPYEQYF TGTGCCAGCAGTGAACGGGGACTTAGTTTTCGACCCTACGAGCAGTACTTC
TRBJ1-5 TRBV5-1 . . CASSLEGRDNQPQHF TGCGCCAGCAGCTTGGAAGGGAGGGACAATCAGCCCCAGCATTTT
TRBJ1-2 TRBV5-8 . . CASSLLIGQEPYGYTF TGTGCCAGCAGCTTGTTGATTGGGCAGGAACCCTATGGCTACACCTTC
TRBJ2-5 TRBV7-3 . TRBD2 CASSPGLAGGETQYF TGTGCCAGCAGCCCGGGACTAGCGGGAGGAGAGACCCAGTACTTC
TRBJ2-1 TRBV3-1/TRBV3-2 . . CASSPPRGSANEQFF TGTGCCAGCAGCCCCCCCCGGGGATCGGCCAATGAGCAGTTCTTC
TRBJ2-1 TRBV6-5 . . CASSYWRGGEQFF TGTGCCAGCAGTTACTGGAGGGGGGGTGAGCAGTTCTTC
TRBJ2-7 TRBV12-3/TRBV12-4 . . CASSSQQVNEQYF TGTGCCAGCAGTTCCCAACAGGTAAACGAGCAGTACTTC
TRBJ2-7 TRBV4-3 . TRBD2 CASSQESSGPYEQYF TGCGCCAGCAGCCAAGAGTCTAGCGGACCCTACGAGCAGTACTTC
TRBJ1-1 TRBV5-1 . . CASSLTRPDTEAFF TGCGCCAGCAGCTTGACCAGGCCTGACACTGAAGCTTTCTTT
TRBJ1-1 TRBV24-1 . TRBD1 CATSDSDRRGAEAFF TGTGCCACCAGTGATTCGGACAGGAGGGGAGCTGAAGCTTTCTTT
TRBJ2-1 TRBV6-2/TRBV6-3 . . CASSYSVSGLTYNEQFF TGTGCCAGCAGTTACTCGGTAAGCGGGCTGACCTACAATGAGCAGTTCTTC
TRBJ2-1 TRBV28 . TRBD2 CASSIAGVGYNEQFF TGTGCCAGCAGCATAGCGGGAGTAGGCTACAATGAGCAGTTCTTC